This T cell receptor (beta chain) was obtained from a study of regulatory T cells in long-lasting Graves disease. The CDR3 contains 16 residues. CDR1 and CDR2 (germline): MDHEN, SYDVKM. V lost 5 bases, J lost 1 base, and 14 bases lay in between. The time point was: persistent/refractory GD, antithyroid drugs over 5 years with positive TRAb. From PBMCs, RNA was extracted and then used to make the TCR library. The authors diagnosed Graves' disease using American Thyroid Association guidelines. Construction of TCR beta libraries relied on iRepertoire HTBI primers and on Arm-PCR targeting CDR3 regions. In the original processing: Across samples, 62 TRBV and around 14 TRBJ segments were found. TCRdb re-called the multiplex PCR reads through MiXCR, storing one row per CDR3 protein. These V and J calls rely on TCRdb rather than the paper's analysis. The sample records under 350,000 distinct CDR3 sequences, around 23% being singletons.

This clonotype was counted only a few times. The V call is TRBV28, the J call TRBJ2-2; D might be TRBD2 (5 bases). The sample was peripheral blood mononuclear cells (PBMCs), taken when the disease was refractory, from a patient treated with antithyroid drugs. The receptor's source is a female donor with Graves disease. For the CDR3, the DNA is TGTGCCAGCAGTCCCCGAAGGAGGCGGAACACCGGGGAGCTGTTTTTT. It translates to CASSPRRRRNTGELFF.